These T cell receptor beta chains were read from a single sample in a study of T cell changes during pregnancy in multiple sclerosis. Measured with immunoSEQ multiplex PCR; TCRdb has only the in-frame clones, and not every one. The table records 20,000 to 25,000 clones, about 93% of them present only once. The sample in question was CD8+ T cells from peripheral blood mononuclear cells, obtained in the third trimester of pregnancy. The receptors come from a female donor with multiple sclerosis, enrolled in a pregnancy study. Both conserved end residues are part of each CDR3. Each record gives: CDR3 protein, J gene, V gene.

CDR3: CASSPGQGPTDTQYF
J: TRBJ2-3
V: TRBV7-9

CDR3: CASGTGSDYNEQFF
J: TRBJ2-1
V: TRBV5-1

CDR3: CASSQAVQQPQHF
J: TRBJ1-5
V: TRBV7-9

CDR3: CASSVQGASTDTQYF
J: TRBJ2-3
V: TRBV9

CDR3: CASSARDRPGEQFF
J: TRBJ2-1
V: TRBV9

CDR3: CASRPSGIPGNTIYF
J: TRBJ1-3
V: TRBV19

CDR3: CSVEDMGMGATDTQYF
J: TRBJ2-3
V: TRBV29-1

CDR3: CASSQEAGEPTDTQYF
J: TRBJ2-3
V: TRBV14

CDR3: CASSPWTGSNTGELFF
J: TRBJ2-2
V: TRBV19

CDR3: CASSSKGDTEAFF
J: TRBJ1-1
V: TRBV7-9

CDR3: CASSLQKGSGTQYF
J: TRBJ2-3
V: TRBV4-1

CDR3: CASSLGLADSTDTQYF
J: TRBJ2-3
V: TRBV28

CDR3: CASSRDRGTPYGYTF
J: TRBJ1-2
V: TRBV6-6

CDR3: CASSVGQGALDTEAFF
J: TRBJ1-1
V: TRBV9

CDR3: CASSQASSAHTDTQYF
J: TRBJ2-3
V: TRBV4-2

CDR3: CASSDSSGYNEQFF
J: TRBJ2-1
V: TRBV6-4

CDR3: CASSSTGPNQPQHF
J: TRBJ1-5
V: TRBV7-8

CDR3: CASETGTAPTGANVLTF
J: TRBJ2-6
V: TRBV19

CDR3: CASSARGDTQYF
J: TRBJ2-3
V: TRBV2

CDR3: CSVRGEELHAYEQFF
J: TRBJ2-1
V: TRBV29-1

CDR3: CASSQVWTYNEQFF
J: TRBJ2-1
V: TRBV4-3

CDR3: CAWSWAGGASYEQYF
J: TRBJ2-7
V: TRBV30

CDR3: CASSLTASYEQYF
J: TRBJ2-7
V: TRBV5-5

CDR3: CASSPQQGAYAVNTGELFF
J: TRBJ2-2
V: TRBV5-1

CDR3: CASSGRDRADEKLFF
J: TRBJ1-4
V: TRBV7-6

CDR3: CASSFSRGRYEQYF
J: TRBJ2-7
V: TRBV11-2

CDR3: CASRSTGEANQPQHF
J: TRBJ1-5
V: TRBV6-5

CDR3: CVRSLWLIGGGPNYGYTF
J: TRBJ1-2
V: TRBV7-5

CDR3: CASSIGLAGLSTDTQYF
J: TRBJ2-3
V: TRBV7-6

CDR3: CASSIGLTEIQETQYF
J: TRBJ2-5
V: TRBV19

CDR3: CAWSTRTYEQYF
J: TRBJ2-7
V: TRBV30

CDR3: CASSQRGGYEQYF
J: TRBJ2-7
V: TRBV7-6

CDR3: CASRQQGSNEQFF
J: TRBJ2-1
V: TRBV5-5

CDR3: CASSLGQNEQFF
J: TRBJ2-1
V: TRBV13

CDR3: CASSLGGSGTGELFF
J: TRBJ2-2
V: TRBV5-4

CDR3: CASSQGGQGNEQFF
J: TRBJ2-1
V: TRBV4-2

CDR3: CASSNSVGYTF
J: TRBJ1-2
V: TRBV21-1

CDR3: CATSSSSGTTMQYF
J: TRBJ2-3
V: TRBV15

CDR3: CASSLGQNLTF
J: TRBJ1-2
V: TRBV7-6

CDR3: CASSPKMGLEIGTQYF
J: TRBJ2-5
V: TRBV7-9

CDR3: CASSQDGLAGDNEQFF
J: TRBJ2-1
V: TRBV4-1

CDR3: CSVELAGVRNSDEQYF
J: TRBJ2-7
V: TRBV29-1

CDR3: CASSLVAGLGQFF
J: TRBJ2-1
V: TRBV28

CDR3: CASSPGTGAIQPQHF
J: TRBJ1-5
V: TRBV7-8

CDR3: CASSLSESSTDTQYF
J: TRBJ2-3
V: TRBV27